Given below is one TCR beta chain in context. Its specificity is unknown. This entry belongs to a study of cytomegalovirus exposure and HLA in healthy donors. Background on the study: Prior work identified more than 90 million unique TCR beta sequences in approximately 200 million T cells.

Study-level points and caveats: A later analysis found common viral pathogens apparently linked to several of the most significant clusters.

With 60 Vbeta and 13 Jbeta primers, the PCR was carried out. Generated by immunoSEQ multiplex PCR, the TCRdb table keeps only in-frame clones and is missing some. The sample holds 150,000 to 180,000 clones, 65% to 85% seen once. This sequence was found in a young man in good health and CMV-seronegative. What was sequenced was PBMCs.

The chain's CDR3 is CASKRTGVRSDTQYF. The CDR3, as DNA: TGTGCCAGCAAAAGAACGGGAGTCAGATCAGATACGCAGTATTTT. V usage is TRBV6-1 and J usage is TRBJ2-3; TRBD2 is a possible D gene (6 bases). This CDR3 is 15 amino acids long. Trimming stripped 7 bases from V and 4 bases from J, with 18 bases between. Germline CDR1 MNHNS, CDR2 SASEGT.